The clone carrying this T cell receptor beta chain was counted ten times or more. Investigators prepared the TCR beta libraries by applying iRepertoire HTBI primers and Arm-PCR of CDR3 regions. One entry per CDR3 protein results from TCRdb running MiXCR on the multiplex PCR reads. This sample has fewer than 500,000 distinct CDR3 sequences, with around 15% found just once. The V gene lost 2 bases and the J gene lost 5 bases, with 17 bases spanning the gap. The CDR3 is 16 residues long. The sample is drawn from a study of regulatory T cells in long-lasting Graves disease. Noted time point: newly diagnosed GD, antithyroid drugs for less than 3 months. The TCR library was prepared using RNA isolated from PBMCs. The data also belong to a second study, concerning T cells in Graves' hyperthyroidism and ophthalmopathy.

The clonotype comes from a man aged 35 to 55 with Graves disease. The material sequenced was peripheral blood mononuclear cells (PBMCs), taken at new diagnosis, from a patient treated with antithyroid drugs. The chain joins TRBV12-3 or TRBV12-4 to TRBJ2-3; the D gene is possibly TRBD2 (5 bases). CDR3 bases: TGTGCCAGCAGTTTAACTACGGGATCCACCCTAGATACGCAGTATTTT. Translation: CASSLTTGSTLDTQYF.